Described below is a single T cell receptor (beta chain) sequence and its context. CDR3 length: 15 residues. This entry comes from a study of blood T cells in healthy people across ages. The wider study: Template-switching capture recovered about one barcoded beta molecule per two T cells.

A second PCR of about 6 to 11 cycles used a sample-barcoded 5' primer and a J-beta primer mix. TCRdb analysed the 5' RACE reads with MiXCR anew, one entry per CDR3 protein. Of about 1.4 million distinct CDR3 sequences listed, around 59% were seen once; the top ten hold 6.7%. The chain couples TRBV12-3 or TRBV12-4 to TRBJ2-7; perhaps TRBD2 as D (5 bases). Near its end, the DNA agrees better with TRBJ2-5, so the J call may be wrong. The clonotype was recovered from a man aged 18 to 35 in good health. Sequenced material: blood. CDR3 amino acids: CASSLSFGTGETQYF. CDR3 sequence (DNA): TGTGCCAGCAGTTTATCGTTTGGAACGGGGGAGACCCAGTACTTC.